This T cell receptor (beta chain) is drawn from a study of T cells in tumors after PD-1 blockade. This clone appeared a few times. The data were produced by immunoSEQ multiplex PCR, yet TCRdb's version contains in-frame clones alone and is incomplete. The sample contains about 48,000 clones, roughly 80% of which appear only once. The germline gives CDR1 ENHRY, CDR2 SYGVKD. J lost 2 bases, V lost 10 bases, and 3 bases had no gene match. This CDR3 is 12 amino acids long. This rearrangement joins TRBV10-3 to TRBJ2-7, with TRBD1 matching 9 bases. The receptor was isolated from a human donor with basal cell carcinoma. Source: PBMCs, taken before anti-PD-1 treatment. CDR3 sequence: CATGTGTYEQYF. In nucleotides, the CDR3 is TGTGCCACCGGGACAGGGACCTACGAGCAGTACTTC.